This T cell receptor beta chain originates from a study of tumor-infiltrating lymphocytes in primary liver carcinoma. Scientists recovered RNA and DNA together from about 20-30 mg of unsorted bulk tissue. Through surgical resection, the patients' primary liver carcinoma was treated. Collection of samples drew on five separate regions of each tumor. Using a constant-region primer together with ProtoScript II reverse transcriptase, TCR beta cDNA was made from around 500 ng of total RNA. Libraries of TCR beta came from three nested multiplex PCR rounds with slightly modified ARM-PCR. Rounds one and two of PCR, each of roughly 10 cycles, were primed with TRBV1-TRBV30 forward primers and a C-beta reverse primer. TCRdb passed the multiplex PCR reads through MiXCR, listing each CDR3 protein once. This sample has 65,000 to 90,000 distinct CDR3 sequences, with 55% to 85% found just once. General study points: Tumor-adjacent and tumor-blood pairs shared less of their repertoires than tumor region pairs shared. Tumor tissue displayed a significantly greater top-250-clone fraction than blood (p = 0.039).

The CDR3 runs to 19 residues. The V gene's germline CDR1 is MGHRA and CDR2 YSYEKL. As concerns this clonotype: Its antigen is not identified. This is likely a read error, given that the CDR3 carries no conserved phenylalanine or tryptophan at its end.

This TCR was recovered from a man in his forties with primary liver carcinoma and hepatitis B virus infection. Material: liver tumor tissue from sampling region 1. Specified subset: tumor region T1, superior pole. The rearrangement uses TRBV4-1 and TRBJ2-4; D may correspond to TRBD1 or TRBD2 (5 bases each). The DNA for the CDR3 is TGCGCCAGCAGCCAAGAGCCCCCTCAAAACGAAGGGACCAAATACATTCAGTACCTC. Amino acids: CASSQEPPQNEGTKYIQYL.